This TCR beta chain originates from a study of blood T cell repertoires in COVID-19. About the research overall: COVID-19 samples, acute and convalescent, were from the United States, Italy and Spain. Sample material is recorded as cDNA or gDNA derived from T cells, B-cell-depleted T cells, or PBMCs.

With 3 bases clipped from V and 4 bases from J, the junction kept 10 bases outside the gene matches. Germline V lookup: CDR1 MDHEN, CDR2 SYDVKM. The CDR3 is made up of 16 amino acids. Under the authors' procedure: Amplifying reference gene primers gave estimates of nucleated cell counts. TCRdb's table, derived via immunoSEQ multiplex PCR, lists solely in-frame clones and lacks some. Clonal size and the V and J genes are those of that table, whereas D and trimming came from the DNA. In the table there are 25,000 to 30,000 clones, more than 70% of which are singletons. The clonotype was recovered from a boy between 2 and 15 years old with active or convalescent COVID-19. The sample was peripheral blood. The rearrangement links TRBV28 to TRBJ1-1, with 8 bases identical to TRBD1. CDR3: CASSLWDRRGFTEAFF. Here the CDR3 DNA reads TGTGCCAGCAGTTTGTGGGACAGGAGGGGGTTCACTGAAGCTTTCTTT.